The clone carrying this T cell receptor (beta chain) was observed many times. Its specificity is not known. The source of the sample is a study of T-cell reconstitution after alpha-beta-depleted transplantation in children. Notes on the study in general: Alpha-beta T cells present about two months after transplant were reported to originate from several hundred expanded graft clones. Surviving thymic progenitors and recipient T cells were the source of high TCRbeta diversity at day 60 in some patients. T-cell counts and diversity at one year following transplant were attributed mainly to newly produced T cells.

The V end lost 4 bases, the J end lost 14 bases, and 12 bases lay between the germline ends. The CDR3 covers 11 residues. Per germline, CDR1 SGHRS and CDR2 YFSETQ. Library preparation (for TCRbeta) was performed with unique molecular identifiers. One entry per CDR3 protein results from TCRdb running MiXCR on the PCR reads. The table records some 600,000 distinct CDR3 sequences, 10% to 15% of them present only once. This chain uses TRBV5-1 with TRBJ2-2; TRBD1 might be the D (6 bases). The clonotype comes from a male patient younger than 18 who had a stem cell transplant for acute myeloid leukemia, so the T cells may come from the graft donor. The sequenced sample was PBMCs, mostly from graft donor cells, obtained 360 days after TCRalphabeta/CD19-depleted stem cell transplant. The CDR3 reads CASSIPGHLFF. The CDR3 coding sequence is TGCGCCAGCAGCATACCGGGACACCTGTTTTTT.